These 10 T cell receptor beta chains came from one sample sequenced in a study of tumor and adjacent non-tumor tissue in lung cancer. No cell sorting was done before RNA was extracted from the tissue. TCRbeta libraries were built with three rounds of nested PCR, modified from ARM-PCR. TCRdb reprocessed the multiplex PCR reads with MiXCR, giving one entry per CDR3 protein. Among some 120,000 distinct CDR3 sequences listed, roughly 64% were seen once. Sequencing input: lung tumor tissue. The source is a young man with non-small cell lung cancer.

In the case of this clonotype: A much larger clone lies a single base off, so this may be a read error. V usage is TRBV6-5 and J usage is TRBJ2-2; D not resolved. Germline lookup yields CDR1 MNHEY and CDR2 SVGAGI. The CDR3 loop spans 13 amino acids. The DNA for the CDR3 is TGTGCCAGCAGTTACTCAAACAGCGGGGAGCTGTTTTTT. Translating gives CASSYSNSGELFF.

This clonotype was detected many times. The CDR3 here is CASSIGRGQGSGYTF. The CDR3 DNA follows: TGTGCCAGCAGTATAGGGAGGGGACAGGGGTCTGGCTACACCTTC. The rearrangement joins TRBV6-5 to TRBJ1-2, with 10 bases matching TRBD1. The CDR3 has 15 residues. Germline V gene sequence: CDR1 MNHEY, CDR2 SVGAGI. The V segment lost 5 bases and the J segment 7 bases; nucleotides outside the gene matches: 10.

Concerning this clonotype itself: This may be a read error, as it is one base from a much larger clone. This chain links TRBV20-1 with TRBJ1-2; D uncertain. The CDR3 spans 12 residues. CDR1 DFQATT and CDR2 SNEGSKA come from the germline V gene (reference sequence). CDR3 sequence reads: CSARDSVLGNTF. For the CDR3, the DNA is TGCAGTGCTAGAGACTCCGTACTTGGCAACACCTTC.

This clonotype was detected only once. The V and J genes are TRBV6-5 and TRBJ2-1; a weak D match, TRBD2 (6 bases). Trimming shortened V by 5 bases and J by 5 bases, and 19 bases separated the two germline ends. This CDR3 is 16 amino acids long. In germline, CDR1 is MNHEY, CDR2 SVGAGI. CDR3 sequence: CASSPGGAKLHNEQFF. CDR3 coding DNA: TGTGCCAGCAGTCCCGGAGGGGCTAAACTTCACAATGAGCAGTTCTTC.

This clonotype was detected a few times. With a much larger clone just one base away, this may be a read error. V is TRBV10-3 and J is TRBJ1-1; D remains unclear. The CDR3 runs to 15 residues. Germline V gives CDR1 ENHRY, CDR2 SYGVKD. This CDR3 reads CAIRPWGGVGTVAFF. The CDR3 region has the DNA TGTGCCATCAGGCCGTGGGGTGGGGTTGGCACTGTAGCTTTCTTT.

A remark on this clonotype: Being one base from a much bigger clone, this may be a read error. The genes are TRBV6-1 and TRBJ1-5, with unresolved D. TRBJ2-3 matches the DNA end more closely, so the J call is doubtful. Germline V gene sequence: CDR1 MNHNS, CDR2 SASEGT. The CDR3 sequence is 14 residues long. The CDR3 nucleotides read TGTGCCAGCAGTGAATCATGGGGAAATCAGCCCCAGTATTTT. Translated, it gives CASSESWGNQPQYF.

This clonotype was counted at least ten times. This chain links TRBV6-5 with TRBJ1-3; D is unclear. This CDR3 region has 14 residues. Germline CDR1 reads MNHEY; CDR2 reads SVGAGI. The ends were cut back, 7 bases at V and 0 bases at J, with 10 bases in the middle. CDR3 region: CASKPYTSGNTIYF. CDR3 coding DNA: TGTGCCAGCAAGCCTTACACCTCTGGAAACACCATATATTTT.

The chain joins TRBV20-1 to TRBJ2-7; perhaps TRBD2 as D (6 bases). Per germline, CDR1 DFQATT and CDR2 SNEGSKA (reference sequence). The V end lost 0 bases, the J end lost 3 bases, and 15 bases lay between the germline ends. The CDR3 loop spans 15 amino acids. CDR3 DNA sequence: TGCAGTGCTAGAGACAGAGGGACTTCACTCTACGAGCAGTACTTC. It specifies CSARDRGTSLYEQYF.

A note on this clonotype: Without the conserved terminal phenylalanine or tryptophan, this CDR3 likely stems from a read error. This rearrangement joins TRBV20-1 to TRBJ2-3; 9 bases agree with TRBD2. This CDR3 is 17 amino acids long. Germline V CDR1 and CDR2: DFQATT, SNEGSKA (reference sequence). CDR3 region: CCARVLAGLSSTDTQYL. The CDR3 region has the DNA TGCTGTGCTAGGGTGCTAGCGGGGCTCTCTAGCACAGATACGCAGTATCTT.

On this clonotype itself: The junction and the germline gene differ at one end; a read error may be behind it. V is TRBV4-2 and J is TRBJ2-3, with 12 bases matching TRBD2. The CDR3 loop spans 17 amino acids. CDR1 and CDR2 (germline): LGHNA, YNFKEQ. CDR3 loop: CARSQDRLAGAPDTQYF. CDR3 sequence (DNA): TGTGCCAGGAGCCAAGATCGACTAGCGGGAGCTCCAGATACGCAGTATTTT.